The clone carrying this T cell receptor beta chain appeared many times. Its matching antigen is unknown. The sample comes from a study of T cells in Graves' hyperthyroidism and ophthalmopathy. General study points: Before onset, by a median of 6.5 months, the model predicted ophthalmopathy. Most expanded thyroid clonotypes above 0.001 recurred in blood.

Template material for amplifying TCR beta CDR3 regions consisted of RNA transcripts. The TCR CDR3 was amplified in a first-round RT-PCR using the HTBI primer set. A single record per CDR3 protein comes from TCRdb applying MiXCR to the multiplex PCR reads. The sample carries about 98,000 distinct CDR3 sequences, about 37% recorded once. This CDR3 has 12 amino acids. With 6 bases removed from V and 14 bases from J, the gap between germline ends came to 14 bases. Per germline, CDR1 SEHNR and CDR2 FQNEAQ (reference sequence). The sequence was collected from a woman between 25 and 40 years old with Graves' hyperthyroidism. Material for sequencing was peripheral blood or thyroid tissue (not recorded which). V usage is TRBV7-9 and J usage is TRBJ1-6; the D is unclear. CDR3 in amino acids: CASRAWASALHF. Written as DNA, the CDR3 is TGTGCCAGCAGGGCTTGGGCTTCGGCCCTCCACTTT.